The clone carrying this TCR beta chain was counted only a few times. The target antigen is unknown. Treatment in this sample: PENTA 11 planned treatment interruption arm or continuous ART arm. Unique molecular identifiers were included in an RNA-based 3' RACE TCR library. In TCRdb, the 3' RACE reads were re-called with MiXCR into one record per CDR3 protein. The profile shows 70,000 to 90,000 distinct CDR3 sequences, about 7% of them singletons. This specimen belongs to a study of HIV-infected children after antiretroviral therapy interruption. Study details: Weeks 0, 12, interruption end (24 or 48), and about 3 years post-study gave interruption-arm samples. Study-wide points: Naive CD4+ Gini coefficient rose by interruption end, suggesting clonal expansion.

The source material was CD45RA+ CD4+ T cells from PBMCs, pooled from several time points, sampled from a donor given antiretroviral therapy, either interrupted or continuous. Subset: naive CD4+ CD45RA+ CD45RO- T cells. The TCR comes from a pool of human donors with HIV.

This CDR3 reads CASSSAGSTEAFF. The CDR3 DNA reads TGTGCCAGCAGCTCCGCCGGAAGTACTGAAGCTTTCTTT. V gene TRBV7-1 combines with J gene TRBJ1-1; no definite D call. TRBV7-1 is marked as an open reading frame, function uncertain. The V end lost 3 bases, the J end lost 5 bases, and 10 bases lay between the germline ends. The CDR3 extends over 13 amino acids.